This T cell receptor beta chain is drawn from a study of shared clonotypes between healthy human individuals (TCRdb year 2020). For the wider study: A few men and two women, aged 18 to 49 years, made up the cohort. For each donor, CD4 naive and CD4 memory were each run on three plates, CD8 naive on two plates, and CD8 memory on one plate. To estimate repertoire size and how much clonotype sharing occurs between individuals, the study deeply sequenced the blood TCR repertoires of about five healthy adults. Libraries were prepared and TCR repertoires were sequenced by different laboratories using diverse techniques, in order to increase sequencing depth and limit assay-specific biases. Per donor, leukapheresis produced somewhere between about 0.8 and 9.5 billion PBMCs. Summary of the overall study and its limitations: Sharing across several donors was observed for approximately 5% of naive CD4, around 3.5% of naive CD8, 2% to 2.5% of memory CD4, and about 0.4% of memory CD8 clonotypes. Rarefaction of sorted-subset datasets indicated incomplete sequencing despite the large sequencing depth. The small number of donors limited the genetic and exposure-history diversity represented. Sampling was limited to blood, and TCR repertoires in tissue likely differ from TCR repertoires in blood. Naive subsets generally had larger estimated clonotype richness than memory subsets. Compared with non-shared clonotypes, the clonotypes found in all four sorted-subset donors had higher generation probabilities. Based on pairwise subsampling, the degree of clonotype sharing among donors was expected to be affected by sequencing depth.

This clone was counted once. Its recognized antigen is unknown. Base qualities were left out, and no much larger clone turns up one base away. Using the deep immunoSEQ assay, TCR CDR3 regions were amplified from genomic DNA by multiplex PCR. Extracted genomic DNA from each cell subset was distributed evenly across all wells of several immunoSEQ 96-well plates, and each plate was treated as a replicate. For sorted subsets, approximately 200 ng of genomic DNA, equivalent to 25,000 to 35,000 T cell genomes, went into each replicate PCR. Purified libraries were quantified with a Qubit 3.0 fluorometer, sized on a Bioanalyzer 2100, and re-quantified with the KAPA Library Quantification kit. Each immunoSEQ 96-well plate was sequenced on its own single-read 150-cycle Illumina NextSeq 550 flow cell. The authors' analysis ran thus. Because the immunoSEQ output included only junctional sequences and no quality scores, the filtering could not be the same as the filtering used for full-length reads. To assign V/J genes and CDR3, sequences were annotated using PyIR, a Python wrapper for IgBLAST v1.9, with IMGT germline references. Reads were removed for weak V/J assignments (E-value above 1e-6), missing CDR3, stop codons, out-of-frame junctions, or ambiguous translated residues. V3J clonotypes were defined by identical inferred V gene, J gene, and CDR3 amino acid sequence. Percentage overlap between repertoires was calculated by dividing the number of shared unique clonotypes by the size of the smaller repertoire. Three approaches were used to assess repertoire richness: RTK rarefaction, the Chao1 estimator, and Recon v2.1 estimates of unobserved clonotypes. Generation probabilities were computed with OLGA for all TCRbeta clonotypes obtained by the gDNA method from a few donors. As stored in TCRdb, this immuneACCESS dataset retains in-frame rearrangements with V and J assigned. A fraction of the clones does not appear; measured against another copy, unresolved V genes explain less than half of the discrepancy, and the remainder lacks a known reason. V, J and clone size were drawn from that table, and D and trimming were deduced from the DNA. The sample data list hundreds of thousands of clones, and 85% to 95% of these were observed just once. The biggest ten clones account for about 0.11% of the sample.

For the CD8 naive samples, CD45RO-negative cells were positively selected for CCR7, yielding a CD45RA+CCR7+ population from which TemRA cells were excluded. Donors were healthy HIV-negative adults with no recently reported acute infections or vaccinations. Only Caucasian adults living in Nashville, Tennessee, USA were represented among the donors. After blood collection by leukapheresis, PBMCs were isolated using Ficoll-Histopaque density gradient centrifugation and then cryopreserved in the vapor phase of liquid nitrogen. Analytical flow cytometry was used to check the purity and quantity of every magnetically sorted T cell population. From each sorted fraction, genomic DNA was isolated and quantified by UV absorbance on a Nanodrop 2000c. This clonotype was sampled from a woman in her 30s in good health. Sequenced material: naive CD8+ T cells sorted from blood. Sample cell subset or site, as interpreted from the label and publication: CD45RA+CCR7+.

The DNA sequence is TGTGCCAGCAGCGTCTCTGGGGGTTCGGCCTACGAGCAGTACTTC. The translation is CASSVSGGSAYEQYF. Recombination linked TRBV9 to TRBJ2-7; the D element might be TRBD1 or TRBD2, as each aligns at 5 bases. The cysteine opens and the phenylalanine closes a CDR3 of 15 amino acids. Kept here is only the CDR3 DNA, which spans 45 bases and is read in frame from base 1. V is cut by 2 bases and J by 2 bases, and the space between the germline ends is 14 bases. In the germline V gene, CDR1 corresponds to SGDLS and CDR2 to YYNGEE.